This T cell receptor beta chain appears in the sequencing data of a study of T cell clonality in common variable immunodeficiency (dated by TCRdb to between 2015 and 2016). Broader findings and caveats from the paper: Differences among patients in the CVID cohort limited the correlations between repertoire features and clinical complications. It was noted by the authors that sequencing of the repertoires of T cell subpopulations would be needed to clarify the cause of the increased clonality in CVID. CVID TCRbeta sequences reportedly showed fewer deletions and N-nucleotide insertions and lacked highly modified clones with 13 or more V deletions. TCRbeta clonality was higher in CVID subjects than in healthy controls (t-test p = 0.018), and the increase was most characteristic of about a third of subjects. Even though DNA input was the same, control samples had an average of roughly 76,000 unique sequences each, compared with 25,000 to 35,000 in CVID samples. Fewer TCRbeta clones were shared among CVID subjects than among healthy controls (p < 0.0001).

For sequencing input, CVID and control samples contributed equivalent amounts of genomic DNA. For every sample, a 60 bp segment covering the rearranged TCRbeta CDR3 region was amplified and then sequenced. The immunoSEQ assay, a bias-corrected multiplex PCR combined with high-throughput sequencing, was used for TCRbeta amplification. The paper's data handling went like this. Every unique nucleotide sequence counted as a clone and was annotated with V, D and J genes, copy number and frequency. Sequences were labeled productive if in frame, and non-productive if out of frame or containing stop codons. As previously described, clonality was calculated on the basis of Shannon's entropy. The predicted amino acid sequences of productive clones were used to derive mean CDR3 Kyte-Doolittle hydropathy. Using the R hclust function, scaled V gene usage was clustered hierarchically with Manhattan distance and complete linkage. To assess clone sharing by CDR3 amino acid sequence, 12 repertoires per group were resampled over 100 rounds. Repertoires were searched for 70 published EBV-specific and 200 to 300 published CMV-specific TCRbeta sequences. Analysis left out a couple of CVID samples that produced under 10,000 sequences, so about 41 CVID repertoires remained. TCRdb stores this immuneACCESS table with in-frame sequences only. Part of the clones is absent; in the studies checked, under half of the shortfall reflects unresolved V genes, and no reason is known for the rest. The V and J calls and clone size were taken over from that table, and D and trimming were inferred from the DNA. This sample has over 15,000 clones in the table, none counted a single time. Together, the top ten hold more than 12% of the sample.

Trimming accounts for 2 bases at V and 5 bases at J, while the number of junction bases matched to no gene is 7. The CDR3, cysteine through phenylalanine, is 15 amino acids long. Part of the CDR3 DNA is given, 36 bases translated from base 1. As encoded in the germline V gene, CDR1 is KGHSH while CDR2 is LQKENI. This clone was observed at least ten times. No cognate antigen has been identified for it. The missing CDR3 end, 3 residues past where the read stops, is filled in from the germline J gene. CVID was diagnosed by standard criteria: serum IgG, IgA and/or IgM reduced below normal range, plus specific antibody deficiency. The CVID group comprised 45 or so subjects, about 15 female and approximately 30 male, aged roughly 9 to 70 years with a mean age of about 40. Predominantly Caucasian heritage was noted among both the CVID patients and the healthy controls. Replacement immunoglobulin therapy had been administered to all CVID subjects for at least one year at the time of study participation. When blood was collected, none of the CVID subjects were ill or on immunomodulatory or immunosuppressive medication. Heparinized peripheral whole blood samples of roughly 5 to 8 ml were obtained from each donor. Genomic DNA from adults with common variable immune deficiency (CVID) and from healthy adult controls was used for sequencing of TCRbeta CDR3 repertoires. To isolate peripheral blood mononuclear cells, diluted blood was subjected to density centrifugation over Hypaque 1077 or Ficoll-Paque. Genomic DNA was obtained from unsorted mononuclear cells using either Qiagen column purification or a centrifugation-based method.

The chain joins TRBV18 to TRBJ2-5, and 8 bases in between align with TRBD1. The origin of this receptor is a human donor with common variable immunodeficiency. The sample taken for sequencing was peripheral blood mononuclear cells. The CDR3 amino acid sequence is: CASSPRTGLVETQYF. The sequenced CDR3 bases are TGTGCCAGCTCACCAAGGACAGGGTTGGTTGAGACC.